Listed here are 23 T cell receptor beta chains from one sample, sequenced in a study of T cells in Graves' hyperthyroidism and ophthalmopathy. Researchers amplified the TCR beta CDR3 regions from RNA transcripts. The HTBI primer set was used in a first-round RT-PCR of the TCR CDR3. TCRdb called the multiplex PCR reads again in MiXCR, with one record for every CDR3 protein. The sample has 500,000 to 550,000 distinct CDR3 sequences, 15% to 20% seen once. The sample was blood. The receptors were gathered from a man aged 40-49 years with Graves' ophthalmopathy.

This clonotype is a singleton in its sample. This rearrangement joins TRBV19 to TRBJ2-7, with D perhaps TRBD2 (6 bases). V was clipped by 1 base and J by 3 bases, with 10 bases between them. This CDR3 comprises 14 residues. CDR1 and CDR2 from the germline V gene are LNHDA and SQIVND (reference sequence). The CDR3 DNA reads as TGTGCCAGTAGTATAGGGCGGGGATTCTACGAGCAGTACTTC. Protein: CASSIGRGFYEQYF.

This clonotype was counted many times. V is TRBV11-1 and J is TRBJ2-7; 9 nucleotides line up with TRBD1. Germline loops: CDR1 SGHAT, CDR2 FQDESV (reference sequence). V dropped 4 bases and J dropped 2; count of bases not matched to a gene: 9. The CDR3 extends over 16 amino acids. CDR3: CASSYSRGQGTYEQYF. In DNA, the CDR3 is TGTGCCAGCAGCTACTCCCGGGGACAGGGTACCTACGAGCAGTACTTC.

As for this clonotype: One base away lies a much larger clone, so this may be a sequencing read error. The rearrangement links TRBV28 to TRBJ2-7; D is possibly TRBD1 (5 bases). Germline loops: CDR1 MDHEN, CDR2 SYDVKM. Trimming left V 6 bases short and J 7 bases short, with 19 bases between. The CDR3 has 14 amino acids. As DNA, the CDR3 is TGTGCCAGCAGCCTAGGGGCAGGCCGGCGTGAGCAGTACTTC. Its protein is CASSLGAGRREQYF. The full variable domain, its missing parts supplied by reference TRBV28 and TRBJ2-7, is DVKVTQSSRYLVKRTGEKVFLECVQDMDHENMFWYRQDPGLGLRLIYFSYDVKMKEKGDIPEGYSVSREKKERFSLILESASTNQTSMYLCASSLGAGRREQYFGPGTRLTVT.

This chain uses TRBV3-1 with TRBJ2-7; D remains ambiguous. The tail of the sequence fits TRBJ2-1 better, so the J call may be wrong. This CDR3 region has 12 residues. CDR1 LGHDT and CDR2 YNNKEL come from the germline V gene (reference sequence). The chain's CDR3 is CASSRGSYEQFF. CDR3 nucleotide sequence: TGTGCCAGCAGCCGAGGTTCCTACGAGCAGTTCTTC.

This clonotype was observed many times. The CDR3 DNA reads as TGTGCCAGCACCCATGGCACTGAAGCTTTCTTT. Translating gives CASTHGTEAFF. V is TRBV12-3 or TRBV12-4 and J is TRBJ1-1, with D unclear. This CDR3 is 11 amino acids long. With 7 bases removed from V and 4 bases from J, the gap between germline ends came to 7 bases.

This clonotype was counted between two and nine times. This chain connects TRBV28 to TRBJ1-1; 8 nucleotides line up with TRBD1. CDR1 and CDR2 from the germline V gene are MDHEN and SYDVKM. The CDR3 has 15 amino acids. After removal of 6 bases from V and 1 base from J, the junction contained 7 bases not matched to a gene. This CDR3 reads CASSSWTGWNTEAFF. As DNA, the CDR3 is TGTGCCAGCAGCTCTTGGACAGGGTGGAACACTGAAGCTTTCTTT.

A few counts support this clonotype. The rearrangement links TRBV3-1 to TRBJ2-2; 8 nucleotides agree with TRBD2. Germline V gives CDR1 LGHDT, CDR2 YNNKEL (reference sequence). V gave up 2 bases and J gave up 8 bases; unmatched junction bases: 7. The CDR3 totals 15 residues. The CDR3 nucleotides read TGTGCCAGCAGCCAAAGGTCAAGCGGGGGAGGGGAGCTGTTTTTT. Its translation is CASSQRSSGGGELFF. Based on the CDR3 plus reference TRBV3-1 and TRBJ2-2, the full variable domain is DTAVSQTPKYLVTQMGNDKSIKCEQNLGHDTMYWYKQDSKKFLKIMFSYNNKELIINETVPNRFSPKSPDKAHLNLHINSLELGDSAVYFCASSQRSSGGGELFFGEGSRLTVL.

This clonotype was recorded many times. The gene calls are TRBV2 and TRBJ2-7; possibly TRBD2 for D (5 bases). Looked up from germline, CDR1 is SNHLY and CDR2 is FYNNEI. V lost 7 bases and J 1 base, leaving 5 bases between the germline ends. The CDR3 length is 11 residues. CDR3 loop: CASTGSYEQYF. For the CDR3, the DNA is TGTGCCAGCACGGGATCCTACGAGCAGTACTTC.

The V call is TRBV19, the J call TRBJ2-3, with D unresolved. There are 14 residues in the CDR3. From germline, CDR1 is LNHDA and CDR2 SQIVND (reference sequence). Trimming cost V 5 bases and J 1 base, with 10 bases left between them. The CDR3 DNA is TGTGCCAGTAGTGCCGACGGCGGCACAGATACGCAGTATTTT. The encoded protein is CASSADGGTDTQYF.

V usage is TRBV7-9 and J usage is TRBJ1-1; D ambiguous. V was trimmed by 4 bases and J by 0 bases, leaving 21 bases between them. The germline gives CDR1 SEHNR, CDR2 FQNEAQ (reference sequence). CDR3 length equals 18 residues. CDR3 protein: CASSSTRLTHALNTEAFF. CDR3 bases: TGTGCCAGCAGCTCCACCCGTCTGACACATGCACTGAACACTGAAGCTTTCTTT.

This clonotype has a handful of counts. CDR3 in DNA: TGTGCCAGCAGTGATTCACAGCCCGGTCGGGACACTGAAGCTTTCTTT. Its protein product is CASSDSQPGRDTEAFF. The chain employs TRBV2 and TRBJ1-1; D gene ambiguous. Germline CDR1 SNHLY, CDR2 FYNNEI. The CDR3 consists of 16 residues. The V and J ends lost 3 bases and 3 bases respectively, with 17 bases between them.

There are a few counts of this clonotype. V gene TRBV7-9 combines with J gene TRBJ2-3; 9 nucleotides agree with TRBD2. The V and J ends lost 7 bases and 4 bases, in that order; junction bases with no gene match: 6. In germline, CDR1 is SEHNR, CDR2 FQNEAQ (reference sequence). CDR3 size: 14 residues. The CDR3 DNA reads as TGTGCCAGCATCCTTAGCGGGAGAGCAGATACGCAGTATTTT. Protein product: CASILSGRADTQYF.

This rearrangement joins TRBV29-1 to TRBJ2-1; 8 nucleotides agree with TRBD2. CDR3 length: 14 residues. CDR1 is SQVTM, CDR2 ANQGSEA, per germline. This CDR3 reads CSAGGGTSYNEQFF. The DNA of the CDR3 is TGCAGTGCGGGCGGGGGGACGTCCTACAATGAGCAGTTCTTC.

CDR3 loop: CASSIPGQGAGELFF. The DNA for the CDR3 is TGTGCCAGCAGTATTCCGGGACAGGGGGCCGGGGAGCTGTTTTTT. This chain uses TRBV12-3 or TRBV12-4 with TRBJ2-2, with 11 bases fitting TRBD1. The CDR3 covers 15 residues. The V segment lost 5 bases and the J segment 6 bases; nucleotides outside the gene matches: 5.

In its sample, this clonotype was seen a few times. V is TRBV20-1 and J is TRBJ2-2, with TRBD2 matching over 11 bases. This CDR3 has 17 residues. Trimming cost V 3 bases and J 5 bases; bases outside gene matches: 11. CDR1 and CDR2 from the germline V gene are DFQATT and SNEGSKA (reference sequence). The CDR3 loop reads CSASESSGRAKTGELFF. The DNA for the CDR3 is TGCAGTGCTAGTGAGAGTAGCGGGAGGGCCAAAACCGGGGAGCTGTTTTTT.

This clonotype was detected many times. This chain uses TRBV5-1 with TRBJ2-7, with D possibly TRBD1 on 6 matching bases. The CDR3 spans 13 residues. The germline CDR1 and CDR2 sequences are SGHRS and YFSETQ. V was cut by 4 bases and J by 4 bases, with 12 bases left in between. The CDR3 protein is CASSVSQGYEQYF. Written as DNA, the CDR3 is TGCGCCAGCAGCGTTTCACAGGGATACGAGCAGTACTTC.

This clonotype appeared a single time. The rearrangement uses TRBV24-1 and TRBJ2-5; 8 bases align to TRBD2. CDR1 KGHDR and CDR2 SFDVKD come from the germline V gene. The CDR3 is made up of 14 amino acids. After removal of 4 bases from V and 7 bases from J, the junction contained 7 bases not matched to a gene. The CDR3 loop is CATSDTGTSRTQYF. For the CDR3, the DNA is TGTGCCACCAGTGACACCGGGACTAGTAGGACCCAGTACTTC.

This clonotype was seen ten or more times. The chain uses TRBV18 and TRBJ2-3, with no clear D. Trimming pared 5 bases from V and 0 bases from J, leaving 12 bases between. Germline assignment: CDR1 KGHSH and CDR2 LQKENI. This CDR3 is 15 amino acids long. This CDR3 is CASSTVGASTDTQYF. As DNA, the CDR3 is TGTGCCAGCTCAACGGTCGGTGCCAGCACAGATACGCAGTATTTT. Drawing the rest from reference TRBV18 and TRBJ2-3, the complete variable domain is NAGVMQNPRHLVRRRGQEARLRCSPMKGHSHVYWYRQLPEEGLKFMVYLQKENIIDESGMPKERFSAEFPKEGPSILRIQQVVRGDSAAYFCASSTVGASTDTQYFGPGTRLTVL.

The rearrangement uses TRBV7-9 and TRBJ1-2; 7 bases are shared with TRBD1. CDR1 and CDR2 from the germline V gene are SEHNR and FQNEAQ (reference sequence). CDR3 length: 14 amino acids. V lost 5 bases to trimming and J lost 5 bases; unmatched junction nucleotides: 8. The DNA for the CDR3 is TGTGCCAGCAGCCGGGACAGAACAATATATGGCTACACCTTC. This encodes CASSRDRTIYGYTF.

V gene TRBV9 combines with J gene TRBJ2-7; D might be TRBD1 or TRBD2, each matching 5 bases. This CDR3 has 14 residues. The V gene's germline CDR1 is SGDLS and CDR2 YYNGEE. Trimming pared 3 bases from V and 7 bases from J, leaving 17 bases between. CDR3 sequence (DNA): TGTGCCAGCAGCGCACAGCAGGGACCTGGTGAGCAGTACTTC. Protein: CASSAQQGPGEQYF. Filled out from reference TRBV9 and TRBJ2-7, the complete variable domain reads DSGVTQTPKHLITATGQRVTLRCSPRSGDLSVYWYQQSLDQGLQFLIQYYNGEERAKGNILERFSAQQFPDLHSELNLSSLELGDSALYFCASSAQQGPGEQYFGPGTRLTVT.

This clonotype was counted at least ten times. The chain joins TRBV15 to TRBJ1-2, with TRBD1 matching 10 bases. V lost 2 bases to trimming and J lost 8 bases; unmatched junction nucleotides: 8. Germline lookup yields CDR1 LNHNV and CDR2 YYDKDF (reference sequence). The CDR3 totals 15 residues. The CDR3 DNA is TGTGCCACCAGCAGACGAGGGACAGGGGATTTGGGCTACACCTTC. Its translation: CATSRRGTGDLGYTF.

The chain links TRBV20-1 to TRBJ2-3, with 14 positions matching TRBD2. This CDR3 spans 19 amino acids. Germline V gives CDR1 DFQATT, CDR2 SNEGSKA (reference sequence). V shed 0 bases and J 0 bases; nucleotides not matched to a gene: 8. The CDR3 DNA sequence: TGCAGTGCTAGAGATCCGGGACTAGCGGGGGATACTAGCACAGATACGCAGTATTTT. Protein product: CSARDPGLAGDTSTDTQYF.

The V and J genes are TRBV7-2 and TRBJ1-1; TRBD1 is a possible D gene (6 bases). Between the trimmed V and J ends, which lost 5 bases and 8 bases, there was a span of 18 bases. Germline V gene data show CDR1 as SGHTA and CDR2 as FQGNSA. The CDR3 extends over 14 amino acids. The CDR3 loop reads CASSPASGAWEAFF. The CDR3 DNA follows: TGTGCCAGCAGCCCCGCCTCGGGGGCTTGGGAAGCTTTCTTT.